This TCR beta chain is drawn from a study of T cells in Graves' hyperthyroidism and ophthalmopathy. About the research overall: Sampling of peripheral blood happened at initial diagnosis, prior to any treatment.

Stable disease denoted Graves' hyperthyroidism without ophthalmopathy progression within 18 months. This clonotype occurred many times. This CDR3 has 14 residues. The germline CDR1 and CDR2 sequences are MNHNY and SVGAGI (reference sequence). Trimming stripped 2 bases from V and 4 bases from J, with 8 bases between. Amplification targeted TCR beta CDR3 regions from RNA transcripts. During a first-round RT-PCR of the TCR CDR3, the HTBI primer set was used. TCRdb itself ran the multiplex PCR reads through MiXCR, one entry per CDR3 protein. This repertoire shows around 500,000 distinct CDR3 sequences, 13% to 15% found once; its top ten account for less than 20%.

This TCR was recovered from a young woman with Graves' hyperthyroidism. The specimen was blood. This rearrangement joins TRBV6-6 to TRBJ2-2; the D call may be TRBD1 or TRBD2 (5 bases each). CDR3 sequence: CASSYGGATGELFF. The CDR3 nucleotides read TGTGCCAGCAGTTACGGGGGAGCCACCGGGGAGCTGTTTTTT.